This record concerns one TCR beta chain sequence. Its antigen remains unidentified. The germline CDR1 and CDR2 sequences are SGHTA and FQGNSA. There are 18 residues in the CDR3. The V and J ends lost 0 bases and 6 bases, in that order; junction bases with no gene match: 14. These data belong to a study of cytomegalovirus exposure and HLA in healthy donors. Study-level findings and limits: The availability of immune exposure information extended only to CMV serostatus. A previous analysis found most TCR beta V segments productive roughly 87% or roughly 30% of the time. Another analysis was done later, and it associated approximately 17,000 TCR beta sequences with HLA alleles at 0.05 false discovery rate.

PCR amplification relied on 60 Vbeta primers (plus 13 Jbeta primers). Only in-frame clones appear in the TCRdb table, and some are missing; sequencing was by immunoSEQ multiplex PCR. The sample shows some 140,000 clones, less than 80% of them seen only once. This clonotype was sampled from a man between 40 and 49 years old in good health and CMV-seropositive. The V gene is TRBV7-2, the J gene TRBJ2-4, with 7 nucleotides matching TRBD1. Sequencing was performed on PBMCs. The CDR3 nucleotides read TGTGCCAGCAGCTTAGCCCCCGACTTCTGGGACAGCCGAAACATTCAGTACTTC. Translating it yields CASSLAPDFWDSRNIQYF.